This TCR beta chain originates from a study of siplizumab effects on memory and regulatory T cells. Points from the study as a whole: Alloreactive sequences traceable to unstimulated CD4+ memory cells were significantly reduced by siplizumab. Proliferating Tregs from siplizumab cultures lacked functional confirmation of suppression. Naive or memory phenotype was unassignable for roughly 75-96% of proliferating CD4+ or CD8+ clones.

The table came from immunoSEQ multiplex PCR; TCRdb's copy has only in-frame clones and leaves some out. The data contain about 100,000 clones, 91% of them singletons. With regard to this clone: The target antigen is unknown.

CDR1 is LNHDA and CDR2 is SQIVND in the germline V gene (reference sequence). With 4 bases removed from V and 2 bases from J, the gap between germline ends came to 12 bases. The CDR3 extends over 14 amino acids. Sequencing was performed on CD4+ T cells sorted from blood. The chain couples TRBV19 to TRBJ2-7; D tentatively reads TRBD1 or TRBD2 (5 bases each). This sequence was found in a human donor in good health. The CDR3 region has the DNA TGTGCCAGTAGTAAGGCCCAGGGAGCCTACGAGCAGTACTTC. This translates into CASSKAQGAYEQYF.